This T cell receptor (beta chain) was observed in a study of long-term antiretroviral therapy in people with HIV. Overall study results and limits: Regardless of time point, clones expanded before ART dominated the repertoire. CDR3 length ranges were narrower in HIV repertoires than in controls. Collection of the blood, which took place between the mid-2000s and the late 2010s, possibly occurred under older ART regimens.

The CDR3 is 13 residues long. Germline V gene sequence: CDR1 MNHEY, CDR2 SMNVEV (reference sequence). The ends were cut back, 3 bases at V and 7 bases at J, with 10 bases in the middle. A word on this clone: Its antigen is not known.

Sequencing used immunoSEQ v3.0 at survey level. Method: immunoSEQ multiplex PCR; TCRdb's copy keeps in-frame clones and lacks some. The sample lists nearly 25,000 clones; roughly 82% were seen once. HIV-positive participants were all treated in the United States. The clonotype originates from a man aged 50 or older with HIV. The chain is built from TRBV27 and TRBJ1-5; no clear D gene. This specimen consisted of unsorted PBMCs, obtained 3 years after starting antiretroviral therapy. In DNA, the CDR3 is TGTGCCAGCAGTTTTGGGGAGTTCCAGCCCCAGCATTTT. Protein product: CASSFGEFQPQHF.